Below, 21 T cell receptor beta chains from the same sample are listed, as sequenced in a study of Tregs in tolerant kidney transplant recipients (dated by TCRdb to about 2019). The library was made by the immunoSEQ multiplex PCR assay. In TCRdb, the immuneACCESS table is reduced to in-frame sequences with V and J assigned. These tables do not hold every clone; where another copy was compared, an unresolved V gene accounts for under half, and the others remain unexplained. The table for this sample lists about 240,000 clones; 80% to 85% of them were counted only once. The ten biggest clones cover around 0.61% of the sample. The source material was CD4+ T cells from blood. These TCRs come from a human donor in good health.

This chain joins TRBV5-4 and TRBJ1-2, with 8 bases lining up with TRBD1. Trimming took 0 bases from V and 2 from J; bases not matched to a gene: 0. CDR3 size: 14 residues. Germline CDR1 and CDR2: SGHNT and YYREEE (reference sequence). The CDR3 region is CASSLGQGNYGYTF. CDR3 bases: TGTGCCAGCAGCTTGGGACAGGGGAACTATGGCTACACCTTC.

The chain couples TRBV7-9 to TRBJ1-6, with D uncertain. The CDR3 sequence is 15 residues long. The ends were cut back, 5 bases at V and 3 bases at J, with 11 bases in the middle. The germline CDR1 and CDR2 sequences are SEHNR and FQNEAQ (reference sequence). The CDR3 bases are TGTGCCAGCAGCCCCCCCGGGGACTATAATTCACCCCTCCACTTT. Translation gives CASSPPGDYNSPLHF. Together with reference TRBV7-9 and TRBJ1-6, the CDR3 gives the full variable domain: DTGVSQNPRHKITKRGQNVTFRCDPISEHNRLYWYRQTLGQGPEFLTYFQNEAQLEKSRLLSDRFSAERPKGSFSTLEIQRTEQGDSAMYLCASSPPGDYNSPLHFGNGTRLTVT.

The chain uses TRBV4-2 and TRBJ2-2; D remains ambiguous. The CDR3 has 15 amino acids. The V gene's germline CDR1 is LGHNA and CDR2 YNFKEQ. Trimming took off 0 bases at V and 4 bases at J, with 9 bases between the two ends. CDR3 loop: CASSQEGIVTGELFF. The CDR3, as DNA: TGTGCCAGCAGCCAAGAAGGAATAGTCACCGGGGAGCTGTTTTTT.

The chain uses TRBV14 and TRBJ2-5, with D possibly being TRBD1 (6 bases). Trimming removed 1 base from V and 0 bases from J, with 9 bases in between. The germline V gene has CDR1 SGHDN and CDR2 FVKESK. The CDR3 extends over 15 amino acids. CDR3 sequence (DNA): TGTGCCAGCAGCCAAGGGACAGTGTACCAAGAGACCCAGTACTTC. Translating gives CASSQGTVYQETQYF. Based on the CDR3 plus reference TRBV14 and TRBJ2-5, the full variable domain is EAGVTQFPSHSVIEKGQTVTLRCDPISGHDNLYWYRRVMGKEIKFLLHFVKESKQDESGMPNNRFLAERTGGTYSTLKVQPAELEDSGVYFCASSQGTVYQETQYFGPGTRLLVL.

The genes are TRBV7-6 and TRBJ2-7; D gene uncertain. The germline V and J ends were trimmed by 0 bases and 0 bases, with 12 bases remaining between them. The germline V gene has CDR1 SGHVS and CDR2 FNYEAQ. The CDR3 loop spans 16 amino acids. In DNA, the CDR3 is TGTGCCAGCAGCTTAGCCCCAGTACCGAGCTCCTACGAGCAGTACTTC. Amino acid sequence: CASSLAPVPSSYEQYF. The full variable domain, in which reference TRBV7-6 and TRBJ2-7 provide the parts outside the CDR3, is GAGVSQSPRYKVTKRGQDVALRCDPISGHVSLYWYRQALGQGPEFLTYFNYEAQQDKSGLPNDRFSAERPEGSISTLTIQRTEQRDSAMYRCASSLAPVPSSYEQYFGPGTRLTVT.

This clone came up a few times. The CDR3 reads CASSAPVQYF. The DNA for the CDR3 is TGTGCCAGCAGTGCGCCGGTGCAGTACTTC. The chain uses TRBV2 and TRBJ2-7; D gene ambiguous. Germline CDR1 and CDR2: SNHLY and FYNNEI. The CDR3 consists of 10 residues. V was cut by 4 bases and J by 9 bases, with 7 bases left in between.

This clone was counted a single time. The chain couples TRBV19 to TRBJ1-6; D gene ambiguous. CDR3 length equals 13 residues. The germline gives CDR1 LNHDA, CDR2 SQIVND (reference sequence). Trimming pared 3 bases from V and 8 bases from J, leaving 8 bases between. The CDR3 protein is CASSIQVYSPLHF. The CDR3 DNA reads TGTGCCAGTAGTATTCAGGTGTATTCACCCCTCCACTTT.

This clone was detected only once. The genes are TRBV6-1 and TRBJ1-2, with D possibly matching TRBD1 (5 bases). The V gene lost 2 bases and the J gene lost 0 bases, with 16 bases spanning the gap. Germline CDR1 and CDR2: MNHNS and SASEGT. There are 17 residues in the CDR3. The CDR3 spells CASSESTGTLANYGYTF. The CDR3 bases are TGTGCCAGCAGTGAATCAACCGGGACTTTAGCTAACTATGGCTACACCTTC.

A few counts support this clone. The rearrangement links TRBV11-2 to TRBJ2-3; a weak D match, TRBD1 (7 bases). The CDR3 totals 15 residues. V lost 4 bases to trimming and J lost 7 bases, with 18 bases between them. CDR1 is SGHAT and CDR2 is FQNNGV in the germline V gene. The CDR3 loop reads CASSSSRGGGNTQYF. CDR3 nucleotide sequence: TGTGCCAGCAGCTCCTCCCGAGGGGGCGGGAATACGCAGTATTTT.

The chain joins TRBV4-1 to TRBJ1-5; D is unresolved. Germline V gives CDR1 MGHRA, CDR2 YSYEKL. Trimming removed 1 base at V and 7 bases at J, with 5 bases between. CDR3 length: 12 amino acids. This chain's CDR3 is CASSQVGQPQHF. Written as DNA, the CDR3 is TGCGCCAGCAGCCAAGTAGGACAGCCCCAGCATTTT.

This sequence joins TRBV7-9 and TRBJ2-3; 9 nucleotides align to TRBD1. The germline gives CDR1 SEHNR, CDR2 FQNEAQ (reference sequence). Trimming cost V 5 bases and J 0 bases; bases outside gene matches: 6. The CDR3 spans 16 residues. The CDR3 spells CASSPRTGASTDTQYF. The CDR3 nucleotides read TGTGCCAGCAGCCCAAGGACAGGGGCTAGCACAGATACGCAGTATTTT.

This clone was seen a single time. The chain links TRBV18 to TRBJ2-1; 11 bases map to TRBD1. Germline V gene sequence: CDR1 KGHSH, CDR2 LQKENI. Losses at the gene ends were 4 bases for V and 6 bases for J; bases not matched to a gene: 5. This CDR3 is built from 15 residues. The CDR3 is CASSQGTGGLNEQFF. The CDR3 DNA reads as TGTGCCAGCTCACAAGGGACAGGGGGGCTCAATGAGCAGTTCTTC.

This chain joins TRBV9 and TRBJ2-5; perhaps TRBD2 as D (6 bases). The CDR3 length is 17 residues. In germline, CDR1 is SGDLS, CDR2 YYNGEE. V was trimmed by 0 bases and J by 3 bases, leaving 18 bases between them. CDR3 DNA: TGTGCCAGCAGCGTAGATCCGGGACGCGGAGGGGAAGAGACCCAGTACTTC. Its translation is CASSVDPGRGGEETQYF. The full variable domain, its missing parts supplied by reference TRBV9 and TRBJ2-5, is DSGVTQTPKHLITATGQRVTLRCSPRSGDLSVYWYQQSLDQGLQFLIQYYNGEERAKGNILERFSAQQFPDLHSELNLSSLELGDSALYFCASSVDPGRGGEETQYFGPGTRLLVL.

This chain joins TRBV10-3 and TRBJ2-7, with 14 bases aligning to TRBD2. With 4 bases clipped from V and 6 bases from J, the junction kept 11 bases outside the gene matches. The germline V gene has CDR1 ENHRY and CDR2 SYGVKD. The CDR3 has 17 residues. For the CDR3, the DNA is TGTGCCATCAGTGCGGGACTAGCGGGAGCTACTGACTCCGAGCAGTACTTC. This gives the protein CAISAGLAGATDSEQYF.

CDR3 loop: CASSLGPRLAGVEQYF. The CDR3 bases are TGTGCCAGCAGCTTGGGACCGCGACTAGCGGGAGTCGAGCAGTACTTC. The V and J genes are TRBV5-5 and TRBJ2-7; the match to TRBD2 covers 12 bases. The length of the CDR3 is 16 residues. The germline CDR1 and CDR2 sequences are SGHKS and YYEKEE (reference sequence). V shed 0 bases and J 6 bases; nucleotides not matched to a gene: 7.

The chain recombines TRBV30 with TRBJ2-5, with TRBD1 identical over 9 bases. V trimming: 3 bases; J trimming: 4 bases; junction bases outside the gene matches: 6. This CDR3 spans 14 amino acids. Germline CDR1 reads GTSNPN; CDR2 reads SVGIG (reference sequence). The DNA of the CDR3 is TGTGCCTGGAGAAAGGACAGGGGCCGAGAGACCCAGTACTTC. It yields the protein CAWRKDRGRETQYF.

The CDR3 is CASRRQGPRNTEAFF. The CDR3 region has the DNA TGTGCCAGCAGGAGACAGGGGCCGAGGAACACTGAAGCTTTCTTT. The chain has TRBV6-5 and TRBJ1-1; 8 bases map to TRBD1. The CDR3 totals 15 residues. Looked up from germline, CDR1 is MNHEY and CDR2 is SVGAGI. J lost 1 base, V lost 6 bases, and 7 bases had no gene match.

A remark on this clone: Other DNA variants within this sample encode the same CDR3. The chain joins TRBV12-2 to TRBJ2-7; TRBD1 was called by the table and not checked on the DNA. TRBV12-2 is shown as a pseudogene. The CDR3 is 16 residues long. DNA of the CDR3: TGTGCAAGTCGCTTAGGAATGGGCCCCCCTTCCTACGAGCAGTACTTC. Its translation: CASRLGMGPPSYEQYF.

This chain joins TRBV2 and TRBJ2-7; 10 bases match TRBD1. With 9 bases clipped from V and 0 bases from J, the junction kept 17 bases outside the gene matches. Germline V gene lookup returns CDR1 SNHLY and CDR2 FYNNEI. The CDR3 spans 18 residues. CDR3: CASKPKGTGVPSSYEQYF. DNA of the CDR3: TGTGCCAGTAAACCGAAAGGGACAGGGGTCCCGAGCTCCTACGAGCAGTACTTC.

The table lists this clone with a count of one. The rearrangement uses TRBV6-6 and TRBJ1-5; D gene unclear. Trimming removed 2 bases from V and 6 bases from J, with 5 bases in between. The CDR3 covers 12 residues. The germline gives CDR1 MNHNY, CDR2 SVGAGI (reference sequence). The CDR3 bases are TGTGCCAGCAGTTACGGTAGTCAGCCCCAGCATTTT. Translating it yields CASSYGSQPQHF.

The CDR3 sequence: CASSISHSWEGGYTF. Here the CDR3 DNA reads TGTGCCAGTAGTATTTCCCACAGCTGGGAAGGTGGCTACACCTTC. The chain employs TRBV19 and TRBJ1-2; the D is unclear. In germline, CDR1 is LNHDA, CDR2 SQIVND (reference sequence). CDR3 length: 15 residues. The germline V and J ends were trimmed by 3 bases and 7 bases, with 18 bases remaining between them.